The source of this T cell receptor (beta chain) is a study of OX40 agonist ivuxolimab in advanced cancers. Study outcomes and limitations: Clones of CD4+ and CD8+ blood T cells grew by week 6 at doses of 0.1 to 3.0 mg/kg.

A note on this clone: What it recognizes is unknown.

Germline CDR1 is MNHEY and CDR2 is SVGAGI. The CDR3 totals 15 residues. Trimming took 7 bases from V and 1 from J; bases not matched to a gene: 5. Sequencing used immunoSEQ multiplex PCR; TCRdb keeps in-frame clones, though not all of them. The data show about 28,000 clones, more than 85% seen once. This sample comprised CD4+ or CD8+ T cells sorted from blood, obtained in a trial of the OX40 agonist ivuxolimab. The TCR originated in an adult with an advanced solid tumor such as melanoma, head and neck, liver or kidney cancer. This chain uses TRBV6-5 with TRBJ2-3; TRBD2 agrees at 10 bases. The CDR3 loop is CASTNLAGGTDTQYF. The CDR3 coding sequence is TGTGCCAGCACCAACCTAGCGGGGGGCACAGATACGCAGTATTTT.